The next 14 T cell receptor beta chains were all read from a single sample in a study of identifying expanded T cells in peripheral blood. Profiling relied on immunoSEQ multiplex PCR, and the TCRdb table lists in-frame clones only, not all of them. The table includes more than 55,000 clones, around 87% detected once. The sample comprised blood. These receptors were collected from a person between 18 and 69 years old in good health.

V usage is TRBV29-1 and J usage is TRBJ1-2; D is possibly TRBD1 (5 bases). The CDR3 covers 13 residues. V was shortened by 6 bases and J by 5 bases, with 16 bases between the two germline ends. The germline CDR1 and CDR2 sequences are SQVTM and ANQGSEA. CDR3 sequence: CSVRDASRYGYTF. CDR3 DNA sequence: TGCAGCGTGAGGGACGCCTCTCGTTATGGCTACACCTTC.

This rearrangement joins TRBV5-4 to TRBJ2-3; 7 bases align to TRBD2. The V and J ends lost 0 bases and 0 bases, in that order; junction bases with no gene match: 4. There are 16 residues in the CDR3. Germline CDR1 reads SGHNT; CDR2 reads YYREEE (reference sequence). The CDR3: CASSLVGGSSTDTQYF. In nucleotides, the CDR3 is TGTGCCAGCAGCTTGGTTGGCGGGAGTAGCACAGATACGCAGTATTTT.

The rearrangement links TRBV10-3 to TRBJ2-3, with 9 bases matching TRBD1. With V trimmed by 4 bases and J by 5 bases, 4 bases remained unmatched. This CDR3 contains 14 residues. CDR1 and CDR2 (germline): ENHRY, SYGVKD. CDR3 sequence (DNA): TGTGCCATCAGTGGGGACAGGGTGGTAGATACGCAGTATTTT. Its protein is CAISGDRVVDTQYF.

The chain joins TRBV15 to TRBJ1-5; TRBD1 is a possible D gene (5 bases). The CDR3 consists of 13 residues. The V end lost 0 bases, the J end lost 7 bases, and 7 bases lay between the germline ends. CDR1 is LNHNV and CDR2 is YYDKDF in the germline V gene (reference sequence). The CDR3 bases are TGTGCCACCAGCAGAGACAGGGACCAGCCCCAGCATTTT. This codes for CATSRDRDQPQHF.

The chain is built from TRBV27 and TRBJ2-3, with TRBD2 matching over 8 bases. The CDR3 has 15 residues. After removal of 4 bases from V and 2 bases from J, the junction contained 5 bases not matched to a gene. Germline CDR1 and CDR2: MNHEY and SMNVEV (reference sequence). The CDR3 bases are TGTGCCAGCAGTTCCCAGCGGGAGTTCACAGATACGCAGTATTTT. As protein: CASSSQREFTDTQYF.

The CDR3: CASRGHLQGLSNQPQHF. The DNA of the CDR3 is TGTGCCAGCAGGGGACATCTACAGGGTTTGAGCAATCAGCCCCAGCATTTT. V gene TRBV28 combines with J gene TRBJ1-5, with D perhaps matching TRBD1 (6 bases). Germline CDR1 reads MDHEN; CDR2 reads SYDVKM. The CDR3 runs to 17 residues. V lost 6 bases to trimming and J lost 1 base, with 19 bases between them.

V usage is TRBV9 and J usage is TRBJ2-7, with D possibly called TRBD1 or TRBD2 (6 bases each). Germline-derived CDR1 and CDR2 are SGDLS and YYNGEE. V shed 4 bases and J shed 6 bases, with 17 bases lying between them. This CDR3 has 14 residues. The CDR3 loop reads CASSPSLEGGEQYF. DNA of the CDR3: TGTGCCAGCAGCCCCTCGTTGGAGGGGGGCGAGCAGTACTTC.

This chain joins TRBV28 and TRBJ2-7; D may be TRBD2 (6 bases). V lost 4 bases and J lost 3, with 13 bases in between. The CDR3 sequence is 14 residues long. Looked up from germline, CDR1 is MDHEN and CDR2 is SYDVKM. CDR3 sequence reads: CASSSEGAHYEQYF. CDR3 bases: TGTGCCAGCAGTTCGGAGGGAGCGCACTACGAGCAGTACTTC.

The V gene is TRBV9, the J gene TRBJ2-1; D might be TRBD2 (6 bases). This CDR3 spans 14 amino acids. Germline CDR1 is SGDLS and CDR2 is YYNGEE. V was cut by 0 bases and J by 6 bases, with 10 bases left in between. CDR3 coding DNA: TGTGCCAGCAGCGTAGGCGGGGTGCGCAATGAGCAGTTCTTC. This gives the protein CASSVGGVRNEQFF.

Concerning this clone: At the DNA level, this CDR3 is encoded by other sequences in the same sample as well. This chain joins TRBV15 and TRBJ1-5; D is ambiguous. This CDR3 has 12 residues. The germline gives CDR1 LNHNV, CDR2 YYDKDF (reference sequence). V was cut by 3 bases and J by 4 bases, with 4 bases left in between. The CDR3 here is CATSRENQPQHF. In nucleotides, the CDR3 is TGTGCCACCAGCAGGGAAAATCAGCCCCAGCATTTT.

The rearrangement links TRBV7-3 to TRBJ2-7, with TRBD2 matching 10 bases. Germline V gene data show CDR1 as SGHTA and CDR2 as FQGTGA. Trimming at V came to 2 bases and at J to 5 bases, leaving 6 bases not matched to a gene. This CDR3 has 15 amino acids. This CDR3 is CASSLLAGDIHEQYF. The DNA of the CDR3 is TGTGCCAGCAGCTTACTAGCGGGAGATATACACGAGCAGTACTTC.

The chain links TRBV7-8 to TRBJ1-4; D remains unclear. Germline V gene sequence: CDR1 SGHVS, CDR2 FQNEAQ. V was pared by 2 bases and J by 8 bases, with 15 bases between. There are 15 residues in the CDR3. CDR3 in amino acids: CASSLRPMLSEKLFF. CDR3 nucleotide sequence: TGTGCCAGCAGCTTAAGACCTATGTTATCGGAAAAACTGTTTTTT.

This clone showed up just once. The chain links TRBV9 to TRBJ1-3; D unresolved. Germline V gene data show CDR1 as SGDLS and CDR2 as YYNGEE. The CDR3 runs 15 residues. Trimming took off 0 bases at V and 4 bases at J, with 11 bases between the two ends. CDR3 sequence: CASSVAMAAGNTIYF. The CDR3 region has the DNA TGTGCCAGCAGCGTAGCTATGGCAGCCGGAAACACCATATATTTT.

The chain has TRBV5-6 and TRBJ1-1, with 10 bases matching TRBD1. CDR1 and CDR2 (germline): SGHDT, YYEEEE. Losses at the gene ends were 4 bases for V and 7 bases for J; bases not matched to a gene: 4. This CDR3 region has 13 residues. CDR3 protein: CASSRGTGVEAFF. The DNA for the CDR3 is TGTGCCAGCAGCAGGGGGACAGGGGTTGAAGCTTTCTTT.